Listed below are T cell receptor beta chains from one sample, sequenced in a study of T cell responses to AZD1222 COVID-19 vaccine. Produced via immunoSEQ multiplex PCR; TCRdb's table is partial and in-frame only. The sample lists about 69,000 clones; over 65% were seen once. The sample in question was peripheral blood, obtained 28 days after the second AZD1222 dose. The receptor set was obtained from an adult who received the AZD1222 COVID-19 vaccine. Each CDR3 is given with its conserved first and last residue. Each record gives: J gene, V gene, clone size, CDR3 protein. Clone size, where shown, is once, few, many, or a class for clones that have expanded.

j_gene: TRBJ2-1; v_gene: TRBV20-1; abundance: .; CDR3aa: CSASSVFLVKRSYNEQFF
j_gene: TRBJ1-2; v_gene: TRBV19; abundance: .; CDR3aa: CASNQGYGYTF
j_gene: TRBJ2-7; v_gene: TRBV6-5; abundance: few; CDR3aa: CASSYSRGYEQYF
j_gene: TRBJ2-1; v_gene: TRBV10-1; abundance: .; CDR3aa: CASIPGTGMNEQFF
j_gene: TRBJ1-1; v_gene: TRBV6-6; abundance: .; CDR3aa: CASSYPQGASNTEAFF
j_gene: TRBJ2-7; v_gene: TRBV4-1; abundance: few; CDR3aa: CASSQWGRGEYEQYF
j_gene: TRBJ1-5; v_gene: TRBV7-2; abundance: few; CDR3aa: CASSLQFNQPQHF
j_gene: TRBJ1-1; v_gene: TRBV12-3/TRBV12-4; abundance: .; CDR3aa: CASSFGGPAFF
j_gene: TRBJ1-2; v_gene: TRBV3-1/TRBV3-2; abundance: once; CDR3aa: CASSSQGNGYTF
j_gene: TRBJ1-1; v_gene: TRBV18; abundance: many; CDR3aa: CASSPGEGSYTEAFF
j_gene: TRBJ1-1; v_gene: TRBV6-1; abundance: few; CDR3aa: CASSDGVDTEAFF
j_gene: TRBJ2-3; v_gene: TRBV13; abundance: .; CDR3aa: CASSLVLDTDTQYF
j_gene: TRBJ2-2; v_gene: TRBV6-5; abundance: .; CDR3aa: CASSYGEGTGELFF
j_gene: TRBJ2-5; v_gene: TRBV10-1; abundance: few; CDR3aa: CASGMGGQETQYF
j_gene: TRBJ2-3; v_gene: TRBV10-3; abundance: .; CDR3aa: CAISGGQGPRADTQYF
j_gene: TRBJ1-1; v_gene: TRBV5-1; abundance: .; CDR3aa: CASSLDVQGRTEAFF
j_gene: TRBJ1-1; v_gene: TRBV5-1; abundance: .; CDR3aa: CASSLEDPMNTEAFF
j_gene: TRBJ2-5; v_gene: TRBV5-1; abundance: .; CDR3aa: CASSLQGGGETQYF
j_gene: TRBJ1-4; v_gene: TRBV6-5; abundance: .; CDR3aa: CASSRWTGGGEKLFF
j_gene: TRBJ2-3; v_gene: TRBV11-3; abundance: few; CDR3aa: CASSLYDTQYF
j_gene: TRBJ1-6; v_gene: TRBV30; abundance: .; CDR3aa: CAWTGTYNSPLHF
j_gene: TRBJ1-1; v_gene: TRBV4-1; abundance: .; CDR3aa: CASSHGTGKAQTEAFF
j_gene: TRBJ2-1; v_gene: TRBV19; abundance: .; CDR3aa: CASSLPVDRAYNEQFF
j_gene: TRBJ2-3; v_gene: TRBV11-2; abundance: .; CDR3aa: CASSLARTTDTQYF
j_gene: TRBJ1-2; v_gene: TRBV3-1/TRBV3-2; abundance: .; CDR3aa: CASSQVKSPYGYTF
j_gene: TRBJ2-2; v_gene: TRBV10-3; abundance: .; CDR3aa: CAISKDSNTGELFF
j_gene: TRBJ2-3; v_gene: TRBV5-1; abundance: .; CDR3aa: CASSSQKAGAFTDTQYF
j_gene: TRBJ2-7; v_gene: TRBV29-1; abundance: once; CDR3aa: CSVETDRRYEQYF
j_gene: TRBJ2-7; v_gene: TRBV19; abundance: .; CDR3aa: CASTSDSYEQYF
j_gene: TRBJ2-1; v_gene: TRBV29-1; abundance: .; CDR3aa: CSVEGLAGVYEQFF
j_gene: TRBJ2-1; v_gene: TRBV5-1; abundance: .; CDR3aa: CASSLSVENEQFF
j_gene: TRBJ2-5; v_gene: TRBV4-1; abundance: .; CDR3aa: CASSPPGTGDETQYF
j_gene: TRBJ2-1; v_gene: TRBV5-1; abundance: .; CDR3aa: CASSLGFRDNEQFF
j_gene: TRBJ2-7; v_gene: TRBV12-3/TRBV12-4; abundance: .; CDR3aa: CASSSSGSYEQYF
j_gene: TRBJ2-7; v_gene: TRBV5-4; abundance: few; CDR3aa: CASSGPAAYEQYF
j_gene: TRBJ2-3; v_gene: TRBV2; abundance: .; CDR3aa: CASRSPPGGLQYF
j_gene: TRBJ2-1; v_gene: TRBV11-2; abundance: .; CDR3aa: CASSKGPSPLYNEQFF
j_gene: TRBJ1-3; v_gene: TRBV2; abundance: .; CDR3aa: CASRVGQGNTIYF
j_gene: TRBJ1-1; v_gene: TRBV19; abundance: .; CDR3aa: CASSIGPGEAFF
j_gene: TRBJ2-3; v_gene: TRBV7-6; abundance: .; CDR3aa: CASSGKGRLVDTQYF
j_gene: TRBJ1-3; v_gene: TRBV3-1/TRBV3-2; abundance: once; CDR3aa: CASSSVLIRDRRGNTIYF
j_gene: TRBJ1-5; v_gene: TRBV27; abundance: .; CDR3aa: CASSLSGGGNQPQHF
j_gene: TRBJ1-2; v_gene: TRBV5-6; abundance: few; CDR3aa: CASSPRGRLSWYGYTF